One sample yielded the 24 T cell receptor beta chains listed below, sequenced in a study of control samples from healthy donors and cancer patients. Clones were read by immunoSEQ multiplex PCR, and TCRdb kept only the in-frame ones, dropping some. The repertoire holds 40,000 to 50,000 clones, with 94% as singletons. What was sequenced was blood. The origin of the receptors is a man aged 55 to 70 in good health.

This clone was recorded only once. The rearrangement uses TRBV5-1 and TRBJ1-2; 8 positions match TRBD1. The V gene end was trimmed by 2 bases and the J gene end by 4 bases; junction bases not matched to a gene: 7. The CDR3 totals 15 residues. Per the germline V gene, CDR1 is SGHRS and CDR2 is YFSETQ. The CDR3 protein is CASSLSGQGLYGYTF. CDR3 nucleotides: TGCGCCAGCAGCTTATCAGGACAGGGCCTCTATGGCTACACCTTC.

The chain is built from TRBV6-4 and TRBJ2-2; no reliable D call. Between the trimmed V and J ends, which lost 1 base and 7 bases, there was a span of 4 bases. This CDR3 spans 12 amino acids. Germline V CDR1 and CDR2: MRHNA, SNTAGT. The CDR3 DNA reads as TGTGCCAGCAGTGACTTGAGCGGGGAGCTGTTTTTT. Translating it yields CASSDLSGELFF.

The rearrangement uses TRBV11-2 and TRBJ2-7, with 7 bases identical to TRBD2. Trimming cost V 0 bases and J 4 bases; bases outside gene matches: 9. The CDR3 is made up of 16 amino acids. The germline CDR1 and CDR2 sequences are SGHAT and FQNNGV. DNA for the CDR3: TGTGCCAGCAGCTTAGAGGTTTGGGGCGGGAGTTACGAGCAGTACTTC. Translated, it gives CASSLEVWGGSYEQYF.

About this clone itself: The junction shows a germline mismatch at one end, possibly a read error. V and J are TRBV4-1 and TRBJ1-4; the D is unclear. The CDR3 totals 13 residues. Germline V CDR1 and CDR2: MGHRA, YSYEKL. The CDR3 DNA is TGCGCCAGCAGCCAAGAGGTCAGGTTGGGTTGTGTTTTT. Its translation: CASSQEVRLGCVF.

The chain carries TRBV5-4 and TRBJ1-5; tentative D call: TRBD1 (6 bases). Trimming shortened V by 5 bases and J by 0 bases, and 21 bases separated the two germline ends. In germline, CDR1 is SGHNT, CDR2 YYREEE (reference sequence). The CDR3 runs to 18 residues. The CDR3 nucleotides are TGTGCCAGCAGGCTTGGTGGCAGGGGACACCATAGCAATCAGCCCCAGCATTTT. It encodes CASRLGGRGHHSNQPQHF.

The V and J genes are TRBV14 and TRBJ2-7; 7 bases line up with TRBD2. V lost 1 base, J lost 3 bases, and 6 bases stayed unmatched. Germline CDR1 reads SGHDN; CDR2 reads FVKESK. The length of the CDR3 is 15 residues. CDR3 amino acids: CASSQVPGRDYEQYF. CDR3 DNA: TGTGCCAGCAGCCAAGTACCGGGGAGGGACTACGAGCAGTACTTC.

DNA of the CDR3: TGTGCCATCAGTGAGACTAGTCCAAGATCCTACGAGCAGTACTTC. Translation gives CAISETSPRSYEQYF. J is TRBJ2-7 and V is TRBV10-3, with D possibly matching TRBD2 (5 bases). The V end was cut by 2 bases, the J end by 1 base, with 12 bases between. The CDR3 has 15 amino acids. Germline V gives CDR1 ENHRY, CDR2 SYGVKD.

The chain carries TRBV7-9 and TRBJ2-5, with 13 bases that match TRBD2. CDR3 length: 14 residues. Germline V gives CDR1 SEHNR, CDR2 FQNEAQ (reference sequence). The V and J ends lost 7 bases and 7 bases, in that order; junction bases with no gene match: 6. This chain's CDR3 is CASTPLAGGGTQYF. For the CDR3, the DNA is TGTGCCAGCACCCCACTAGCGGGAGGGGGGACCCAGTACTTC.

The chain has TRBV7-3 and TRBJ1-1; weak D call: TRBD1 (6 bases). This CDR3 comprises 14 residues. CDR1 and CDR2 from the germline V gene are SGHTA and FQGTGA. V lost 1 base, J lost 1 base, and 7 bases lay in between. For the CDR3, the DNA is TGTGCCAGCAGCTTAATAGGGGGGAACACTGAAGCTTTCTTT. This sequence encodes CASSLIGGNTEAFF. Supplemented by reference TRBV7-3 and TRBJ1-1, the full variable domain reads GAGVSQTPSNKVTEKGKYVELRCDPISGHTALYWYRQSLGQGPEFLIYFQGTGAADDSGLPNDRFFAVRPEGSVSTLKIQRTERGDSAVYLCASSLIGGNTEAFFGQGTRLTVV.

This clone was counted a single time. The rearrangement links TRBV9 to TRBJ1-5, with D possibly TRBD1 on 6 matching bases. CDR1 and CDR2 from the germline V gene are SGDLS and YYNGEE. V was cut by 1 base and J by 5 bases, with 7 bases left in between. The CDR3 runs to 13 residues. The CDR3 coding sequence is TGTGCCAGCAGCGTATCAGGGGATCAGCCCCAGCATTTT. As protein: CASSVSGDQPQHF.

V usage is TRBV19 and J usage is TRBJ2-1, with 13 bases that match TRBD2. With 5 bases clipped from V and 7 bases from J, the junction kept 8 bases outside the gene matches. Germline V gene data show CDR1 as LNHDA and CDR2 as SQIVND (reference sequence). The CDR3 has 16 amino acids. The CDR3 reads CASSPRTSGSRNEQFF. Written as DNA, the CDR3 is TGTGCCAGTAGTCCCCGGACTAGCGGGAGTAGGAATGAGCAGTTCTTC.

The J gene is TRBJ2-2, the V gene TRBV19; D remains ambiguous. V was pared by 10 bases and J by 3 bases, with 15 bases between. CDR3 size: 14 residues. Germline V gene sequence: CDR1 LNHDA, CDR2 SQIVND (reference sequence). The chain's CDR3 is CATNSNQDTGELFF. The CDR3 DNA follows: TGTGCCACCAACAGTAACCAGGACACCGGGGAGCTGTTTTTT.

This clone was counted a single time. The chain couples TRBV30 to TRBJ2-1; D is unclear. This CDR3 has 11 residues. Trimming shortened V by 3 bases and J by 5 bases, and 5 bases separated the two germline ends. Germline loops: CDR1 GTSNPN, CDR2 SVGIG (reference sequence). The CDR3 DNA is TGTGCCTGGAGGGCTAACAATGAGCAGTTCTTC. Its protein product is CAWRANNEQFF.

This chain connects TRBV27 to TRBJ2-1, with D perhaps matching TRBD1 (5 bases). This CDR3 comprises 15 residues. The V end was cut by 6 bases, the J end by 5 bases, with 17 bases between. The germline gives CDR1 MNHEY, CDR2 SMNVEV (reference sequence). CDR3 nucleotide sequence: TGTGCCAGCAGGCTGGGGCAGGTAATACACAATGAGCAGTTCTTC. Protein: CASRLGQVIHNEQFF.

The chain combines TRBV10-3 with TRBJ2-7; the match to TRBD2 covers 12 bases. Germline V gives CDR1 ENHRY, CDR2 SYGVKD. CDR3 size: 14 residues. Trimming at V came to 5 bases and at J to 6 bases, leaving 5 bases not matched to a gene. CDR3 sequence: CAISLTSGSAEQYF. The CDR3 DNA reads as TGTGCCATCAGTTTGACTAGCGGGAGTGCCGAGCAGTACTTC.

This chain joins TRBV3-1 (or the pseudogene TRBV3-2) and TRBJ2-5; D is unresolved. Trimming left V 2 bases short and J 2 bases short, with 0 bases between. The germline V gene has CDR1 LGHDT and CDR2 YNNKEL (reference sequence). This CDR3 spans 11 amino acids. CDR3 in amino acids: CASSQQETQYF. The DNA for the CDR3 is TGTGCCAGCAGCCAACAAGAGACCCAGTACTTC.

The rearrangement uses TRBV6-6 and TRBJ2-5; D is perhaps TRBD1 (6 bases). Per germline, CDR1 MNHNY and CDR2 SVGAGI (reference sequence). This CDR3 is built from 15 residues. V shed 5 bases and J shed 5 bases, with 18 bases lying between them. CDR3 in amino acids: CASSTQGPTGETQYF. The CDR3 DNA reads as TGTGCCAGCAGTACCCAGGGGCCTACGGGCGAGACCCAGTACTTC.

The rearrangement joins TRBV6-6 to TRBJ1-1, with D possibly matching TRBD1 (6 bases). Germline V gene lookup returns CDR1 MNHNY and CDR2 SVGAGI (reference sequence). V was shortened by 6 bases and J by 1 base, with 9 bases between the two germline ends. This CDR3 contains 13 residues. In nucleotides, the CDR3 is TGTGCCAGCAGCAACAGGGAGAACACTGAAGCTTTCTTT. Translated, it gives CASSNRENTEAFF.

The rearrangement uses TRBV27 and TRBJ2-7; D remains unclear. CDR3 length equals 14 residues. The V end lost 7 bases, the J end lost 1 base, and 14 bases lay between the germline ends. Germline CDR1 MNHEY, CDR2 SMNVEV (reference sequence). CDR3 nucleotide sequence: TGTGCCAGCACCCCTTCGGTCTTATCCTACGAGCAGTACTTC. Amino acids: CASTPSVLSYEQYF.

This clone showed up just once. An end of the junction does not agree with germline; a read error may underlie this. The chain carries TRBV7-3 and TRBJ2-1; D might be TRBD1 (6 bases). This CDR3 has 13 amino acids. Germline values: CDR1 SGHTA, CDR2 FQGTGA. The CDR3 is CASSRFTSGEPFF. CDR3 DNA: TGTGCCAGCAGCAGATTTACGTCAGGGGAGCCGTTCTTC.

The chain recombines TRBV7-9 with TRBJ1-5; TRBD1 aligns across 9 bases. With 7 bases clipped from V and 4 bases from J, the junction kept 2 bases outside the gene matches. CDR1 SEHNR and CDR2 FQNEAQ come from the germline V gene (reference sequence). This CDR3 is built from 13 residues. The CDR3 reads CASTGTGNQPQHF. The CDR3 DNA reads TGTGCCAGCACAGGGACAGGGAATCAGCCCCAGCATTTT.

This clone has only a few counts. V usage is TRBV30 and J usage is TRBJ1-2; possible D gene TRBD1, 6 bases. The CDR3 length is 15 residues. V gave up 2 bases and J gave up 2 bases, with 15 bases separating them. Germline V gene data show CDR1 as GTSNPN and CDR2 as SVGIG (reference sequence). This CDR3 reads CAWSTAGVGNYGYTF. CDR3 bases: TGTGCCTGGAGTACGGCAGGGGTCGGGAACTATGGCTACACCTTC.

The chain uses TRBV11-2 and TRBJ1-5; TRBD1 matches at 8 bases. The germline V gene has CDR1 SGHAT and CDR2 FQNNGV. CDR3 length: 19 amino acids. V dropped 3 bases and J dropped 2; count of bases not matched to a gene: 15. This CDR3 reads CASSFGAGTGGIGNQPQHF. DNA of the CDR3: TGTGCCAGCAGCTTCGGAGCAGGGACAGGAGGGATTGGCAATCAGCCCCAGCATTTT.

The rearrangement uses TRBV30 and TRBJ1-2, with D tentatively TRBD1 (6 bases). The CDR3 contains 14 residues. The V gene lost 3 bases and the J gene lost 2 bases, with 13 bases spanning the gap. Germline V lookup: CDR1 GTSNPN, CDR2 SVGIG (reference sequence). CDR3 loop: CAWRDNRVNYGYTF. For the CDR3, the DNA is TGTGCCTGGAGGGATAACAGGGTAAACTATGGCTACACCTTC.